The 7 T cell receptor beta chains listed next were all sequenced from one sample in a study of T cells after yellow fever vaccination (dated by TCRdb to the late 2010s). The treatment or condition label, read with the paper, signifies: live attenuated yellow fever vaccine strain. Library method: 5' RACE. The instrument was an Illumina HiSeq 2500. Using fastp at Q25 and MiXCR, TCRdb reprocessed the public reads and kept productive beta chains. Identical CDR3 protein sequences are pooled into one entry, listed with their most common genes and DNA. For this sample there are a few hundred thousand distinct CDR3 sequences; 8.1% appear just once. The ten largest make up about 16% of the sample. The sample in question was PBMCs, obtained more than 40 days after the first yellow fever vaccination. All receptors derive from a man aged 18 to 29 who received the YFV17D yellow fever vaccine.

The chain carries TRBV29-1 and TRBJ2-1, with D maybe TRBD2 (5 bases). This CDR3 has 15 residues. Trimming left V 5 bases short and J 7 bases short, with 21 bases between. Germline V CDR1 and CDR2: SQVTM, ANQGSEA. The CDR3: CSVNNWAVQRNEQFF. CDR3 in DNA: TGCAGCGTTAATAATTGGGCGGTGCAGCGGAATGAGCAGTTCTTC.

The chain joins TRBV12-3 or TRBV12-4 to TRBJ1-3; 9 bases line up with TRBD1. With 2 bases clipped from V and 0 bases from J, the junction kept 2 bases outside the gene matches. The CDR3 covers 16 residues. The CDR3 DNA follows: TGTGCCAGCAGTTTACTGGACAGGGGCTCTGGAAACACCATATATTTT. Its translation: CASSLLDRGSGNTIYF.

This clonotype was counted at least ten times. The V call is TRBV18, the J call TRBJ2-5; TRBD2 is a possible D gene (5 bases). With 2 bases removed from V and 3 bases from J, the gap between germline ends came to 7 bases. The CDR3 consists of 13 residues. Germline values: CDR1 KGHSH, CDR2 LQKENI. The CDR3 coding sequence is TGTGCCAGCTCACCAGCGGGTAAAGAGACCCAGTACTTC. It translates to CASSPAGKETQYF.

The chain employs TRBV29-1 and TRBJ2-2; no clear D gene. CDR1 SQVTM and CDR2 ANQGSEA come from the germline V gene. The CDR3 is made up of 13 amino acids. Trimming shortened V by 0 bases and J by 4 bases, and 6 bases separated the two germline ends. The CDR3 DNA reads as TGCAGCGTTGAAGATTTATTCACCGGGGAGCTGTTTTTT. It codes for CSVEDLFTGELFF.

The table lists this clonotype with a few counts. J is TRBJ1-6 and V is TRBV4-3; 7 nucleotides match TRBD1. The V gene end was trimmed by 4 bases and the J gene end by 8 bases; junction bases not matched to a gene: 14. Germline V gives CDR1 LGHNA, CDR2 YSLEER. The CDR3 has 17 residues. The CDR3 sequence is CASSRLLGQARHSPLHF. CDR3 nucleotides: TGCGCCAGCAGCCGCCTATTAGGACAGGCCCGACATTCACCCCTCCACTTT.

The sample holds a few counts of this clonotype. DNA of the CDR3: TGTGCCAGCAGCTTAGCTCAGGACTCACCCCTCCACTTT. It yields the protein CASSLAQDSPLHF. This rearrangement joins TRBV7-9 to TRBJ1-6; D ambiguous. Trimming took off 0 bases at V and 10 bases at J, with 7 bases between the two ends. Germline assignment: CDR1 SEHNR and CDR2 FQNEAQ (reference sequence). The CDR3 loop spans 13 amino acids.

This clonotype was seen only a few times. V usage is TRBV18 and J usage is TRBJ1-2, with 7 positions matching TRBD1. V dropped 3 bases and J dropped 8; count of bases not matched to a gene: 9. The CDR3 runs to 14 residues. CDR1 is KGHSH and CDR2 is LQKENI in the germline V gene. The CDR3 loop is CASSPATGREGYTF. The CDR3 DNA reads TGTGCCAGCTCACCGGCGACAGGGAGAGAGGGCTACACCTTC.